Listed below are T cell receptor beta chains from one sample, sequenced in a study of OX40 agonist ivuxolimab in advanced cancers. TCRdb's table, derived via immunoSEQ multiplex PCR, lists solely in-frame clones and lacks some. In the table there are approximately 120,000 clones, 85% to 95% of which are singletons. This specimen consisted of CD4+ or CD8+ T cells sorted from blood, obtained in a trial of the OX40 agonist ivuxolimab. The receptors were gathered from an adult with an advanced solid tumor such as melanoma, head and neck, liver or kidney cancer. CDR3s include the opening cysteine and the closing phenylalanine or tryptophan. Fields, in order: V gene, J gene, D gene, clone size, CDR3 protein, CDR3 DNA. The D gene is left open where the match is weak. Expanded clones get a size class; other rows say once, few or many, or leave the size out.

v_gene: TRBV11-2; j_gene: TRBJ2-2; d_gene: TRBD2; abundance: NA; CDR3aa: CASSLGTSGRIGELFF; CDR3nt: TGTGCCAGCAGCTTGGGGACTAGCGGGAGGATCGGGGAGCTGTTTTTT
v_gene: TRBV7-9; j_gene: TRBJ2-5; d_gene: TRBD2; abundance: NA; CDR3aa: CASGGGKETQYF; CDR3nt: TGTGCCAGCGGGGGGGGTAAAGAGACCCAGTACTTC
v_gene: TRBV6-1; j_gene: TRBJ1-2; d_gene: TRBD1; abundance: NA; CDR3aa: CASRITGVDGYTF; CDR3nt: TGTGCCAGCAGGATCACAGGGGTGGATGGCTACACCTTC
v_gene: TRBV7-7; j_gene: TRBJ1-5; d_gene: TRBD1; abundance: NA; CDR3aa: CASSLGGGQGCGINQPQHF; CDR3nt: TGTGCTAGCAGCTTAGGGGGGGGACAGGGCTGTGGGATCAATCAGCCCCAGCATTTT
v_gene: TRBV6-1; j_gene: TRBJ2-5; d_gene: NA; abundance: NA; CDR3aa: CASSEAGTYQETQYF; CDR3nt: TGTGCCAGCAGTGAAGCAGGGACCTACCAAGAGACCCAGTACTTC
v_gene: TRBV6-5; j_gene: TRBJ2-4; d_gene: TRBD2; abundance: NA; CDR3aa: CASSSPGLAQYF; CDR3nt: TGTGCCAGCAGTTCACCGGGACTAGCGCAGTACTTC
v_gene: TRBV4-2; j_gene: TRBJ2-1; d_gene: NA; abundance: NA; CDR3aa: CASSQDIVGGRVGYNEQFF; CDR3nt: TGTGCCAGCAGCCAAGATATAGTCGGGGGACGAGTAGGTTACAATGAGCAGTTCTTC
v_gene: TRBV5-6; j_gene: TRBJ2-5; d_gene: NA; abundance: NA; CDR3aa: CASSLAGTQRETQYF; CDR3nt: TGTGCCAGCAGCTTGGCCGGCACCCAGAGGGAGACCCAGTACTTC
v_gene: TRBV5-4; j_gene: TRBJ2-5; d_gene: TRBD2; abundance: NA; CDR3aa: CASSVGLAGGAGTQYF; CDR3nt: TGTGCCAGCAGCGTGGGACTAGCGGGAGGCGCCGGGACCCAGTACTTC
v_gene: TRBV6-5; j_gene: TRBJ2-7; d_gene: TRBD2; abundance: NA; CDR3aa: CASSYSGTSIGYEQYF; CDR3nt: TGTGCCAGCAGTTACTCCGGGACTAGCATCGGGTACGAGCAGTACTTC
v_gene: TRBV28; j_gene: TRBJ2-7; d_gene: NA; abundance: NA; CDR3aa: CASSIVREQYF; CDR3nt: TGTGCCAGCAGTATAGTCCGAGAGCAGTACTTC
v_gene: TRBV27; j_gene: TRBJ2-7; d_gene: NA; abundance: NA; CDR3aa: CASARIGEPRAYEQYF; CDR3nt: TGTGCCAGCGCCAGGATCGGGGAGCCTAGAGCCTACGAGCAGTACTTC
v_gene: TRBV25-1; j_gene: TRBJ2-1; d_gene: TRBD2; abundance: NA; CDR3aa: CASSEWGTSGNEQFF; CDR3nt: TGTGCCAGCAGTGAATGGGGGACTAGCGGCAATGAGCAGTTCTTC
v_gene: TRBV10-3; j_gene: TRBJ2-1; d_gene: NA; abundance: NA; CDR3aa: CAMTSRQGHSGGPGKSYNEQFF; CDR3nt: TGTGCCATGACTAGTAGACAGGGACATTCAGGGGGGCCCGGTAAGTCCTACAATGAGCAGTTCTTC
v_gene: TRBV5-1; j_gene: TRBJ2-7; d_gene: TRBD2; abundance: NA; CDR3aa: CASNPQAGVGYEQYF; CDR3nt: TGCGCCAGCAACCCTCAAGCGGGAGTGGGCTACGAGCAGTACTTC
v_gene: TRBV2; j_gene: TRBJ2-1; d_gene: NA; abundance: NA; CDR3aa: CASIWPSRYNEQFF; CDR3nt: TGTGCCAGCATTTGGCCTAGCAGATACAATGAGCAGTTCTTC
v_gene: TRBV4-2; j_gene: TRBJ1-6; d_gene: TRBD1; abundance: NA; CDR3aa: CASSQVGKQPPDRERRRNSPLHF; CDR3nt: TGTGCCAGCAGCCAAGTTGGCAAACAACCCCCAGACAGGGAACGGCGCCGTAATTCACCCCTCCACTTT
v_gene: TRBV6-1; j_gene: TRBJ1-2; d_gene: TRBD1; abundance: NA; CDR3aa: CASSGPPGGPGYTF; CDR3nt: TGTGCCAGCAGTGGACCTCCAGGGGGCCCTGGCTACACCTTC
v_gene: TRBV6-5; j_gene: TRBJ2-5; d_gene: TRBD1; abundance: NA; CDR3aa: CASSDDRGGETQYF; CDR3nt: TGTGCCAGCAGTGACGACAGGGGTGGAGAGACCCAGTACTTC
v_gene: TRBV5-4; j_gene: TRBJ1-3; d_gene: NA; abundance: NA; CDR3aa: CASSLGVLTSGNTIYF; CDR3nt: TGTGCCAGCAGCTTGGGGGTCTTGACCTCTGGAAACACCATATATTTT
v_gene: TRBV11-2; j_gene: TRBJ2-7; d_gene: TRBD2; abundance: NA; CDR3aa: CASSLDPGTRYAEQYF; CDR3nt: TGTGCCAGCAGCTTAGATCCCGGGACTAGGTATGCCGAGCAGTACTTC
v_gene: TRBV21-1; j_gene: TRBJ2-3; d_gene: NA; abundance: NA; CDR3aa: CASSKVIADTQYF; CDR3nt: TGTGCCAGCAGCAAAGTTATTGCAGATACGCAGTATTTT
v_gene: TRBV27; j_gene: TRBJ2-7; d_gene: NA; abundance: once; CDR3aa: CASSSAGPYEQYF; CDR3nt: TGTGCCAGCAGTTCGGCAGGACCCTACGAGCAGTACTTC
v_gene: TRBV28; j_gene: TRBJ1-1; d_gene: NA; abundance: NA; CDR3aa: CASSLISVWEVGTEAFF; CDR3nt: TGTGCCAGCAGTTTAATATCCGTTTGGGAGGTGGGAACTGAAGCTTTCTTT
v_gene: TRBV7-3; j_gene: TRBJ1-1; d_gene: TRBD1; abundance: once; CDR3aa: CASSLGGTVRTEAFF; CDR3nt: TGTGCCAGCAGCTTAGGGGGGACAGTTCGCACTGAAGCTTTCTTT
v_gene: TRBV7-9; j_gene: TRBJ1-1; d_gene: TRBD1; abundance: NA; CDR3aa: CASSSGQTINTEAFF; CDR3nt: TGTGCCAGCAGCTCGGGACAGACGATAAACACTGAAGCTTTCTTT
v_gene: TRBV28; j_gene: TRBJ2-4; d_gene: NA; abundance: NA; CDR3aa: CASSSRGKAKNIQYF; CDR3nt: TGTGCCAGCAGTTCAAGGGGGAAAGCCAAAAACATTCAGTACTTC
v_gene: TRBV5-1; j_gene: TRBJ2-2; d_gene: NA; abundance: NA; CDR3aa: CASSAQWGTTVTGELFF; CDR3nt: TGCGCCAGCAGCGCCCAATGGGGGACGACGGTGACCGGGGAGCTGTTTTTT
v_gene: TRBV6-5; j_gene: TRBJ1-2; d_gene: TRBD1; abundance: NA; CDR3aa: CASSYSFEGAPYGYTF; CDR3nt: TGTGCCAGCAGTTACTCGTTTGAGGGGGCGCCTTATGGCTACACCTTC
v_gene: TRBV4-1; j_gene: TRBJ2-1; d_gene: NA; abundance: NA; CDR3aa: CASSQVEGDNEQFF; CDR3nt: TGCGCCAGCAGCCAAGTGGAAGGCGACAATGAGCAGTTCTTC
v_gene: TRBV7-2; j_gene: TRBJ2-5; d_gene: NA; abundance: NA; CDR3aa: CASSIGDSPETQYF; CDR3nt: TGTGCCAGCAGCATAGGGGACTCCCCGGAGACCCAGTACTTC
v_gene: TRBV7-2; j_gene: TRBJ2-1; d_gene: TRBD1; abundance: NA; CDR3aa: CASSPPDRVLYNEQFF; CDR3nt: TGTGCCAGCAGCCCCCCGGACAGGGTCCTCTACAATGAGCAGTTCTTC
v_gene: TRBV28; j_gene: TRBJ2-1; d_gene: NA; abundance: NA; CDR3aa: CASSPWERPPYNEQFF; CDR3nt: TGTGCCAGCAGTCCCTGGGAGCGGCCCCCCTACAATGAGCAGTTCTTC
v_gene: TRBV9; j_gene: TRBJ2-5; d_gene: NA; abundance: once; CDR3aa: CASSQGQAETQYF; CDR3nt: TGTGCCAGCAGTCAGGGCCAGGCGGAGACCCAGTACTTC
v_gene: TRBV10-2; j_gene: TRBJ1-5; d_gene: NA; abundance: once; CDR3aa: CASSEGASLPQHF; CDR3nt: TGCGCCAGCAGTGAAGGGGCTAGTCTGCCCCAGCATTTT
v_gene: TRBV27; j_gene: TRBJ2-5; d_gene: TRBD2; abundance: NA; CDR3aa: CASRSGSRETQYF; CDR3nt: TGTGCCAGCAGGAGCGGGAGTAGGGAGACCCAGTACTTC
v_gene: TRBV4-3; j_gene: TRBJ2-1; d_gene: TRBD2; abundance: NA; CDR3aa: CASSQRLAHEQFF; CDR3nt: TGCGCCAGCAGCCAAAGACTAGCTCATGAGCAGTTCTTC
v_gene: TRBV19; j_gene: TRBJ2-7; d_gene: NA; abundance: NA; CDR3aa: CASSIGGSSYEQYF; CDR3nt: TGTGCCAGTAGTATAGGAGGCAGTTCCTACGAGCAGTACTTC
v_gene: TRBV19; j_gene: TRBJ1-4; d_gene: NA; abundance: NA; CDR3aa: CASSIDGPPRVEKLFF; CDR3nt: TGTGCCAGTAGTATCGACGGGCCACCCAGGGTTGAAAAACTGTTTTTT